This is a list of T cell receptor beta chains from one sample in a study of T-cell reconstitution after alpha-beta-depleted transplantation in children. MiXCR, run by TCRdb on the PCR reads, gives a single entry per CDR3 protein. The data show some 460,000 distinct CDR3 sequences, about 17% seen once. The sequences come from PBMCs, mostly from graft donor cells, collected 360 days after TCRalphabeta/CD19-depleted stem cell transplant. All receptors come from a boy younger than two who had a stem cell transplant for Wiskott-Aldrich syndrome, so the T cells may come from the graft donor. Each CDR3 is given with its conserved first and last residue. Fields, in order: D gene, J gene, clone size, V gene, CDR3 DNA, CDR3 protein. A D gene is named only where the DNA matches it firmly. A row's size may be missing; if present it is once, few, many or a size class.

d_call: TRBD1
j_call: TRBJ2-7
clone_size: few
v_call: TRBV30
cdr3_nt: TGTGCCTGGAGGCCGGACAGGGTCTACGAGCAGTACTTC
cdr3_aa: CAWRPDRVYEQYF

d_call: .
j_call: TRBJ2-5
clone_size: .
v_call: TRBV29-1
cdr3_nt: TGCAGCTTTAGACCTAACTTGGGGACCCAGTACTTC
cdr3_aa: CSFRPNLGTQYF

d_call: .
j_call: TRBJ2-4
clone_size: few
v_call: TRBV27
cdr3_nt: TGTGCCAGCAGCCCGGTAACTCCCAAGAAAAACATTCAGTACTTC
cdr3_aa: CASSPVTPKKNIQYF

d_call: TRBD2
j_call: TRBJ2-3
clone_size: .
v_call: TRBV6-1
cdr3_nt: TGTGCCAGCAAAGGTTGGCGGGAGGCCACAGATACGCAGTATTTT
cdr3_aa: CASKGWREATDTQYF

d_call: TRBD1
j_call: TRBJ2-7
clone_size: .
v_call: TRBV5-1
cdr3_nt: TGCGCCAGCAGCCACAGACAGGGGATCTCCTACGAGCAGTACTTC
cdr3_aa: CASSHRQGISYEQYF

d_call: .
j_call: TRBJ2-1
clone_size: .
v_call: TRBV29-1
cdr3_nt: TGCAGCGTTGATGGGCAGGGGAGAAATGAGCAGTTCTTC
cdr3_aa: CSVDGQGRNEQFF

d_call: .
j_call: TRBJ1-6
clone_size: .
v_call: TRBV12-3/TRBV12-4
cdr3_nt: TGTGCCAGCAGAGTGGGGCAGGGCCCGGGGAATTCACCCCTCCACTTT
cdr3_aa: CASRVGQGPGNSPLHF

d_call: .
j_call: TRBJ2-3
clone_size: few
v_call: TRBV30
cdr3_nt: TGTGCCTGGAGTATGGGGGTAGATACGCAGTATTTT
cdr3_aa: CAWSMGVDTQYF

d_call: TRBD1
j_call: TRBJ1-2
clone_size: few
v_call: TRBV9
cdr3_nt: TGTGCCAGCAGCTCCCGGACAGGTTCTAACTATGGCTACACCTTC
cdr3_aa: CASSSRTGSNYGYTF

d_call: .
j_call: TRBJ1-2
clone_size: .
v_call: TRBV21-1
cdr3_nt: TGTGCCAGCAGCATAGGAGGAACTATCCTGAACTATGGCTACACCTTC
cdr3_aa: CASSIGGTILNYGYTF

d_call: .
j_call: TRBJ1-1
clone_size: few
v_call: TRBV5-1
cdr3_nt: TGCGCCAGCAGCTACCTATCGGGGAACACTGAAGCTTTCTTT
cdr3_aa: CASSYLSGNTEAFF

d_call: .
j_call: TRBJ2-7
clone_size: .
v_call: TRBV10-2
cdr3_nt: TGCGCCAGCCGAGTGCAGGGGACCTACGAGCAGTACTTC
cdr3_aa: CASRVQGTYEQYF

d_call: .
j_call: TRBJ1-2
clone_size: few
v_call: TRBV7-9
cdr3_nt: TGTGCCAGCAGCTTAAATCCAGCTAACTATGGCTACACCTTC
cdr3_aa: CASSLNPANYGYTF

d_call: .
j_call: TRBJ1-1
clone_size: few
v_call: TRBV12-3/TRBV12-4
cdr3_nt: TGTGCCAGCAGTTTTATAGTGAACACTGAAGCTTTCTTT
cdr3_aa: CASSFIVNTEAFF

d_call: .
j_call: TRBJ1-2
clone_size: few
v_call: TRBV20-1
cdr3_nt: TGCAGTGCTAGAGTGCGGGGAGGGGGCTACACCTTC
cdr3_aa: CSARVRGGGYTF

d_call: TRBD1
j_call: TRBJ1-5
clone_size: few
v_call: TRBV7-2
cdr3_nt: TGTGCCAGCAGCTTAGTTCGACAGGGGCATAATCAGCCCCAGCATTTT
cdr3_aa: CASSLVRQGHNQPQHF

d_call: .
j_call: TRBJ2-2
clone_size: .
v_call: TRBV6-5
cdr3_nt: TGTGCCAGCAGTTCAAACTACCGGGACCAGAACACCGGGGAGCTGTTTTTT
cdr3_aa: CASSSNYRDQNTGELFF

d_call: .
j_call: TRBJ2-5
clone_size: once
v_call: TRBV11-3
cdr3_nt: TGTGCCAGCAGCTTAGAGAGGGGCTCGGAGACCCAGTACTTC
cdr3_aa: CASSLERGSETQYF

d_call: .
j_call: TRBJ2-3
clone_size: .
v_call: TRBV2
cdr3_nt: TGTGCCAGCGGCCCTCACTTTAGACCCACAGATACGCAGTATTTT
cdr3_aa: CASGPHFRPTDTQYF

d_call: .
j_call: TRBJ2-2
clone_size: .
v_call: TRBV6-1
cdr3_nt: TGTGCCAGCAGGGACTTCAACACCGGGGAGCTGTTTTTT
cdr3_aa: CASRDFNTGELFF

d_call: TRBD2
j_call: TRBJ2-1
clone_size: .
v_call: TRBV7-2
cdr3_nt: TGTGCCAGCAGCTTAGGGTCGGGAGGGGGGGGCGAGCAGTTCTTC
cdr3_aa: CASSLGSGGGGEQFF

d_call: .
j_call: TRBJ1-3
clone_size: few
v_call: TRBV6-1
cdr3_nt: TGTGCCAGCACCGGGACATTGGGAAACACCATATATTTT
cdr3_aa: CASTGTLGNTIYF

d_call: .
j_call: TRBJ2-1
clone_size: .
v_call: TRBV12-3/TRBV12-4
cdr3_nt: TGTGCCAGCAGTTTAGGAGGTAGGGGGGTTTCCTACAATGAGCAGTTCTTC
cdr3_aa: CASSLGGRGVSYNEQFF

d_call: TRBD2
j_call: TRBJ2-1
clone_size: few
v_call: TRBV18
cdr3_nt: TGTGCCAGCTCACCGTTTAGGGAGGGCCAGCAGTTCTTC
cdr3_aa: CASSPFREGQQFF

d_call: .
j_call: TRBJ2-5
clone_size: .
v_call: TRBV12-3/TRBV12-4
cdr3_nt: TGTGCCAGCAGTTTGAGTCCGGGGGCTGAGACCCAGTACTTC
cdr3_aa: CASSLSPGAETQYF

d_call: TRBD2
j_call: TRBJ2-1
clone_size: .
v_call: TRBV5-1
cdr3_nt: TGCGCCAGCAGCGAACCTCGATCGGGACTACTTTACAATGAGCAGTTCTTC
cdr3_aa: CASSEPRSGLLYNEQFF

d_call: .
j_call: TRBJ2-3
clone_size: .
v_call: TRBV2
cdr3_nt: TGTGCCAGCAGTGAAAGGGTGAATACGCAGTATTTT
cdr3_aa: CASSERVNTQYF

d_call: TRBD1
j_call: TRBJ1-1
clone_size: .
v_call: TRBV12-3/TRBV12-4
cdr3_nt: TGTGCCAGCAGTGTATACAGGGGTCGGACTGAAGCTTTCTTT
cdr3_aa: CASSVYRGRTEAFF

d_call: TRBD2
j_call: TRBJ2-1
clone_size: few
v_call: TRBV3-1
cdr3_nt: TGTGCCAGCAGCCAAGGACGGACTAGCGGACACAATGAGCAGTTCTTC
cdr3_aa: CASSQGRTSGHNEQFF

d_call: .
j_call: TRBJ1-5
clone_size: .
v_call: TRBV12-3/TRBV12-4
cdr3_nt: TGTGCCAGCAGTCCAGGTTGGGTGGGCAATCAGCCCCAGCATTTT
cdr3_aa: CASSPGWVGNQPQHF

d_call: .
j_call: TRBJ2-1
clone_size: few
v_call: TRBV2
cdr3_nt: TGTGCCAGCACCCGAGGACAGCCTCAATACAATGAGCAGTTCTTC
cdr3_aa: CASTRGQPQYNEQFF

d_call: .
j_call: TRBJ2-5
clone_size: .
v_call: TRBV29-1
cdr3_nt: TGCAGCGTTGAAAAAGGGGGCGGGAGAGGAGAGACCCAGTACTTC
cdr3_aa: CSVEKGGGRGETQYF

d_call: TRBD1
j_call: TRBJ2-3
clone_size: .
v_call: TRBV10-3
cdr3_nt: TGTGCCATCAGTGAGAGGGGGCAAGGTACAGATACGCAGTATTTT
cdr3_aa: CAISERGQGTDTQYF

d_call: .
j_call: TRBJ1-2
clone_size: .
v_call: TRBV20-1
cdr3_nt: TGCAGTGCTACTTTAAGGGTCGGCTTGTTTGGCTACACCTTC
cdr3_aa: CSATLRVGLFGYTF

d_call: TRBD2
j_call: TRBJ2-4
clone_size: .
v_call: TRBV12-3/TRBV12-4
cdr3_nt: TGTGCCAGCACGCGGGGGAAACTAGCCAAAAACATTCAGTACTTC
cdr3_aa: CASTRGKLAKNIQYF

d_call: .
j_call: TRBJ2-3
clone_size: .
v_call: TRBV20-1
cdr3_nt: TGCAGTGCTAGAAACCCGGGACTGGGTTTGGATACGCAGTATTTT
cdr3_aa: CSARNPGLGLDTQYF

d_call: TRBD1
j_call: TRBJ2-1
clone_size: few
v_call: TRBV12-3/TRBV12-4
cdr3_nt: TGTGCCAGCGTAGACAGGGTGTCCGTTTCCTACAATGAGCAGTTCTTC
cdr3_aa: CASVDRVSVSYNEQFF

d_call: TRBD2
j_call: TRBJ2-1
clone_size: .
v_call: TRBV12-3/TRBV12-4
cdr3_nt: TGTGCCAGCAGTTCCACAAGGGAGGGACGAGCCTACAATGAGCAGTTCTTC
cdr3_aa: CASSSTREGRAYNEQFF

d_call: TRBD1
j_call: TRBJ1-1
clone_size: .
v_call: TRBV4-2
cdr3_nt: TGTGCCAGCAGCCAAGCAGGGGGAACGAACACTGAAGCTTTCTTT
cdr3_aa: CASSQAGGTNTEAFF

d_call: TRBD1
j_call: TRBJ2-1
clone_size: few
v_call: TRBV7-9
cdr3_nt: TGTGCCAGCATAGGGACAGCAAACAATGAGCAGTTCTTC
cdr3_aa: CASIGTANNEQFF

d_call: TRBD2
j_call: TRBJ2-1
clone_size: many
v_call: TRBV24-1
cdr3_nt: TGTGCCACCAGTGATACCAGGACTAGCGTAAACAATGAGCAGTTCTTC
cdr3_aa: CATSDTRTSVNNEQFF

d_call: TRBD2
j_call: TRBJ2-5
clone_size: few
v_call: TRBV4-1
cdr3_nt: TGCGCCAGCAGCCAAGATGGGGGACTAATCCAAGAGACCCAGTACTTC
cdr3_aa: CASSQDGGLIQETQYF

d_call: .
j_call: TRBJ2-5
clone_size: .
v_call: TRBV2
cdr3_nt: TGTGCCAGCAGTGCGGGGGCGGAGACCCAGTACTTC
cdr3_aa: CASSAGAETQYF

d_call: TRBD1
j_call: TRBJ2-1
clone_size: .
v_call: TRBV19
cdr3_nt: TGTGCCAGTAGAACCCGTACGGGACAGGGGAATGAGCAGTTCTTC
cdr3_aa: CASRTRTGQGNEQFF

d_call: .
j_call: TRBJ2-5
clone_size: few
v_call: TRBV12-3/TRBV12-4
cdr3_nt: TGTGCCAGCAGACTAGCCATGGGAAAGACCCAGTACTTC
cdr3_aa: CASRLAMGKTQYF

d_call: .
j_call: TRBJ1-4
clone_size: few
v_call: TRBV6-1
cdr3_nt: TGTGCCAGCAGTGACCAGGGACTCGGAAATGAAAAACTGTTTTTT
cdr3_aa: CASSDQGLGNEKLFF

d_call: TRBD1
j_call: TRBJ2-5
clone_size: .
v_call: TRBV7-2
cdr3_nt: TGTGCCAGCAGCTTAGCTAAGACAGGGGTGCAGACCCAGTACTTC
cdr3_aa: CASSLAKTGVQTQYF

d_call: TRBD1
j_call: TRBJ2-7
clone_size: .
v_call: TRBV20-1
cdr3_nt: TGCAGTGCTAGCCCCTTGACAGGGGCCGGGGGGTACTTC
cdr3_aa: CSASPLTGAGGYF

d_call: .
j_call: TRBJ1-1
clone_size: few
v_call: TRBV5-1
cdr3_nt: TGCGCCAGCAGCTTCCGCGTCCGAGGTGAAGCTTTCTTT
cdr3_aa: CASSFRVRGEAFF

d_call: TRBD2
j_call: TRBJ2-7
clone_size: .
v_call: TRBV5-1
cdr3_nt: TGCGCCAGCAGCTCTGGACTAGCGATCTACGAGCAGTACTTC
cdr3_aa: CASSSGLAIYEQYF

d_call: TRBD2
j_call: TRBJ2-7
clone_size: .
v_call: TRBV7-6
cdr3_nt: TGTGCCAGCAGCTTAGCGGCGGCGGGGGGGGCCTACGAGCAGTACTTC
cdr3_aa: CASSLAAAGGAYEQYF

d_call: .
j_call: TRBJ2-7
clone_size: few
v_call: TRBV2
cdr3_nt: TGTGCCAGCAGCCACGAAGGGAAAAAGAGCTCCTACGAGCAGTACTTC
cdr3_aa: CASSHEGKKSSYEQYF

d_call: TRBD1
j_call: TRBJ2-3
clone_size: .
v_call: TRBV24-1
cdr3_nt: TGTGCCACCAGTGGGCCCCGGGACAGGGGGACAGATACGCAGTATTTT
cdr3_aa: CATSGPRDRGTDTQYF